This T cell receptor (beta chain) appears in the sequencing data of a study of T-cell reconstitution after alpha-beta-depleted transplantation in children. This CDR3 contains 14 residues. The ends lost 9 bases at V and 1 base at J; junction bases unmatched: 4. CDR1 is SGHVS, CDR2 FQNEAQ, per germline. Molecular barcoding with unique molecular identifiers was used for the TCRbeta library. TCRdb recomputed calls from the PCR reads with MiXCR, one row per CDR3 protein. The table records hundreds of thousands of distinct CDR3 sequences, 15% to 20% of them present only once. This TCR was recovered from a human donor who donated a stem cell graft to a child with acute myeloid leukemia. The input for sequencing was PBMCs from the stem cell graft donor, taken from the stem cell graft. This rearrangement joins TRBV7-8 to TRBJ2-2; 8 bases align to TRBD2. Written as DNA, the CDR3 is TGTGCCAGGAAAGCGGGGGAGAACACCGGGGAGCTGTTTTTT. This sequence encodes CARKAGENTGELFF.